The rows below give T cell receptor beta chains drawn from one sample of a study of regulatory T cells in long-lasting Graves disease. One entry per CDR3 protein results from TCRdb running MiXCR on the multiplex PCR reads. The table lists approximately 470,000 distinct CDR3 sequences, less than 25% of them singletons. Specimen: peripheral blood mononuclear cells (PBMCs), collected when the disease was refractory, from a patient treated with antithyroid drugs. The receptors originated from a female donor with Graves disease. The CDR3 runs from the conserved cysteine through the conserved F or W. Each record gives: CDR3 protein, CDR3 DNA, CDR3 length, D gene, V gene, J gene, clone size. D genes are given only for firm matches. Some rows have no size entry. The others give once, few or many, or a class for an expanded clone.

cdr3_aa: CASSHQGGGYNEQFF
cdr3_nt: TGTGCCAGCAGTCACCAAGGAGGTGGCTACAATGAGCAGTTCTTC
cdr3_length: 15
d_call: -
v_call: TRBV6-1
j_call: TRBJ2-1
clone_size: -

cdr3_aa: CASSYTASGHQETQYF
cdr3_nt: TGTGCCAGCAGTTACACGGCTAGCGGGCACCAAGAGACCCAGTACTTC
cdr3_length: 16
d_call: TRBD2
v_call: TRBV6-5
j_call: TRBJ2-5
clone_size: many

cdr3_aa: CASSSFPPPTSGNTGELFF
cdr3_nt: TGTGCCAGCAGCTCATTCCCCCCCCCTACTAGCGGGAACACCGGGGAGCTGTTTTTT
cdr3_length: 19
d_call: TRBD2
v_call: TRBV12-3/TRBV12-4
j_call: TRBJ2-2
clone_size: many

cdr3_aa: CASSLKINYGYTF
cdr3_nt: TGTGCCAGCAGCTTAAAGATCAACTATGGCTACACCTTC
cdr3_length: 13
d_call: -
v_call: TRBV7-3
j_call: TRBJ1-2
clone_size: many

cdr3_aa: CASSRWDGNTGELFF
cdr3_nt: TGTGCCAGCAGCCGGTGGGACGGAAACACCGGGGAGCTGTTTTTT
cdr3_length: 15
d_call: -
v_call: TRBV9
j_call: TRBJ2-2
clone_size: few

cdr3_aa: CASSQELREGLQETQYF
cdr3_nt: TGCGCCAGCAGCCAAGAGTTGCGGGAGGGCCTTCAAGAGACCCAGTACTTC
cdr3_length: 17
d_call: TRBD2
v_call: TRBV4-3
j_call: TRBJ2-5
clone_size: -

cdr3_aa: CASSTTGMGNTIYF
cdr3_nt: TGCGCCAGCAGCACGACAGGGATGGGAAACACCATATATTTT
cdr3_length: 14
d_call: TRBD1
v_call: TRBV5-1
j_call: TRBJ1-3
clone_size: -

cdr3_aa: CASKLGVTDTQYF
cdr3_nt: TGTGCCAGTAAATTGGGGGTCACAGATACGCAGTATTTT
cdr3_length: 13
d_call: -
v_call: TRBV10-3
j_call: TRBJ2-3
clone_size: -

cdr3_aa: CSARDRGGLYGYTF
cdr3_nt: TGCAGTGCTAGAGACCGGGGGGGGCTCTATGGCTACACCTTC
cdr3_length: 14
d_call: -
v_call: TRBV20-1
j_call: TRBJ1-2
clone_size: -

cdr3_aa: CASSPIGPETQYF
cdr3_nt: TGTGCCAGCAGTCCCATCGGTCCAGAGACCCAGTACTTC
cdr3_length: 13
d_call: -
v_call: TRBV6-1
j_call: TRBJ2-5
clone_size: many

cdr3_aa: CASSQTQGGYNEQFF
cdr3_nt: TGTGCCAGCAGTCAAACCCAAGGCGGCTACAATGAGCAGTTCTTC
cdr3_length: 15
d_call: -
v_call: TRBV6-1
j_call: TRBJ2-1
clone_size: -

cdr3_aa: CASSREVRGHIYSFEQYF
cdr3_nt: TGTGCCAGCAGCCGCGAGGTCCGGGGGCATATTTATTCATTCGAGCAGTACTTC
cdr3_length: 18
d_call: -
v_call: TRBV6-1
j_call: TRBJ2-7
clone_size: -

cdr3_aa: CASSLAGTVTYF
cdr3_nt: TGTGCCAGCAGCTTAGCCGGGACAGTCACGTACTTC
cdr3_length: 12
d_call: TRBD1
v_call: TRBV11-2
j_call: TRBJ2-7
clone_size: many

cdr3_aa: CASSQDASGVHRQETQYF
cdr3_nt: TGTGCCAGCAGCCAAGATGCTAGCGGGGTCCATAGACAAGAGACCCAGTACTTC
cdr3_length: 18
d_call: TRBD2
v_call: TRBV3-1
j_call: TRBJ2-5
clone_size: many

cdr3_aa: CAGSLGRETQYF
cdr3_nt: TGTGCCGGCAGCTTAGGTCGGGAGACCCAGTACTTC
cdr3_length: 12
d_call: -
v_call: TRBV13
j_call: TRBJ2-5
clone_size: -

cdr3_aa: CASSLSRHYEQYF
cdr3_nt: TGTGCCAGCAGTTTATCGCGTCACTACGAGCAGTACTTC
cdr3_length: 13
d_call: -
v_call: TRBV27
j_call: TRBJ2-7
clone_size: -

cdr3_aa: CASSPDVGPSTGELFF
cdr3_nt: TGCGCCAGCAGTCCAGACGTCGGACCGAGCACCGGGGAGCTGTTTTTT
cdr3_length: 16
d_call: -
v_call: TRBV5-1
j_call: TRBJ2-2
clone_size: -

cdr3_aa: CASSLSGDGGRYNEQFF
cdr3_nt: TGTGCCAGCAGTTTATCGGGGGACGGTGGGCGCTACAATGAGCAGTTCTTC
cdr3_length: 17
d_call: -
v_call: TRBV27
j_call: TRBJ2-1
clone_size: -

cdr3_aa: CASIINEGGDYTEAFF
cdr3_nt: TGTGCCAGCATAATCAATGAGGGCGGGGACTACACTGAAGCTTTCTTT
cdr3_length: 16
d_call: -
v_call: TRBV4-2
j_call: TRBJ1-1
clone_size: -

cdr3_aa: CASSFLHMNTEAFF
cdr3_nt: TGTGCCAGCAGCTTCTTGCATATGAACACTGAAGCTTTCTTT
cdr3_length: 14
d_call: -
v_call: TRBV11-2
j_call: TRBJ1-1
clone_size: many

cdr3_aa: CASSPLLNTEAFF
cdr3_nt: TGTGCCAGCAGCCCTTTGCTGAACACTGAAGCTTTCTTT
cdr3_length: 13
d_call: -
v_call: TRBV28
j_call: TRBJ1-1
clone_size: many

cdr3_aa: CAWSVSGELFF
cdr3_nt: TGTGCCTGGAGTGTATCGGGGGAGCTGTTTTTT
cdr3_length: 11
d_call: -
v_call: TRBV30
j_call: TRBJ2-2
clone_size: few

cdr3_aa: CASSSGRGTPIYYEQYF
cdr3_nt: TGTGCCAGCAGCTCCGGCCGGGGGACTCCCATTTATTACGAGCAGTACTTC
cdr3_length: 17
d_call: -
v_call: TRBV9
j_call: TRBJ2-7
clone_size: -

cdr3_aa: CASSPTMAEREYYEQYF
cdr3_nt: TGTGCCAGCAGCCCTACAATGGCGGAGCGGGAGTACTACGAGCAGTACTTC
cdr3_length: 17
d_call: TRBD2
v_call: TRBV7-9
j_call: TRBJ2-7
clone_size: few

cdr3_aa: CASSSRTSSGSDTQYF
cdr3_nt: TGTGCCAGCAGTTCCCGAACCTCTAGTGGATCAGATACGCAGTATTTT
cdr3_length: 16
d_call: -
v_call: TRBV12-3/TRBV12-4
j_call: TRBJ2-3
clone_size: few

cdr3_aa: CASRPQGSLHNSPLHF
cdr3_nt: TGTGCCAGCAGACCCCAAGGGTCTTTGCATAATTCACCCCTCCACTTT
cdr3_length: 16
d_call: -
v_call: TRBV12-3/TRBV12-4
j_call: TRBJ1-6
clone_size: many

cdr3_aa: CASGPQGTSGANVLTF
cdr3_nt: TGTGCCAGCGGACCACAGGGGACCTCTGGGGCCAACGTCCTGACTTTC
cdr3_length: 16
d_call: TRBD1
v_call: TRBV9
j_call: TRBJ2-6
clone_size: -

cdr3_aa: CASSPAGISQPQHF
cdr3_nt: TGTGCCAGCAGCCCAGCGGGGATCAGTCAGCCCCAGCATTTT
cdr3_length: 14
d_call: -
v_call: TRBV7-2
j_call: TRBJ1-5
clone_size: -

cdr3_aa: CSAYTGGAYNSPLHF
cdr3_nt: TGCAGTGCATATACAGGGGGCGCCTATAATTCACCCCTCCACTTT
cdr3_length: 15
d_call: TRBD1
v_call: TRBV20-1
j_call: TRBJ1-6
clone_size: many

cdr3_aa: CSAAGGETQYF
cdr3_nt: TGCAGTGCCGCAGGGGGGGAGACCCAGTACTTC
cdr3_length: 11
d_call: -
v_call: TRBV20-1
j_call: TRBJ2-5
clone_size: few

cdr3_aa: CVPRGGRVKPQHF
cdr3_nt: TGTGTTCCCCGTGGGGGGCGAGTGAAGCCCCAGCATTTT
cdr3_length: 13
d_call: -
v_call: TRBV7-7
j_call: TRBJ1-5
clone_size: once

cdr3_aa: CAGRDWNSYNEQFF
cdr3_nt: TGTGCCGGCAGGGACTGGAACTCCTACAATGAGCAGTTCTTC
cdr3_length: 14
d_call: -
v_call: TRBV7-3
j_call: TRBJ2-1
clone_size: few

cdr3_aa: CASSDFARGGGYTF
cdr3_nt: TGTGCCAGCAGTGATTTTGCCAGGGGGGGTGGCTACACCTTC
cdr3_length: 14
d_call: TRBD1
v_call: TRBV27
j_call: TRBJ1-2
clone_size: once

cdr3_aa: CASSPYETEETQYF
cdr3_nt: TGTGCCAGCAGCCCTTACGAGACTGAAGAGACCCAGTACTTC
cdr3_length: 14
d_call: -
v_call: TRBV3-1
j_call: TRBJ2-5
clone_size: many

cdr3_aa: CASSQSGNTEAFF
cdr3_nt: TGTGCCAGTAGCCAGAGCGGGAACACTGAAGCTTTCTTT
cdr3_length: 13
d_call: -
v_call: TRBV19
j_call: TRBJ1-1
clone_size: few

cdr3_aa: CASSLDDRRDEQFF
cdr3_nt: TGTGCCAGCAGCTTGGACGACAGGCGGGATGAGCAGTTCTTC
cdr3_length: 14
d_call: -
v_call: TRBV7-8
j_call: TRBJ2-1
clone_size: few

cdr3_aa: CASRGPGTPFAAVNTEAFF
cdr3_nt: TGTGCCAGCAGAGGCCCCGGGACACCATTTGCGGCAGTGAACACTGAAGCTTTCTTT
cdr3_length: 19
d_call: -
v_call: TRBV12-3/TRBV12-4
j_call: TRBJ1-1
clone_size: many

cdr3_aa: CASSQAELMNTEAFF
cdr3_nt: TGTGCCAGCAGCCAAGCAGAGCTTATGAACACTGAAGCTTTCTTT
cdr3_length: 15
d_call: -
v_call: TRBV3-1
j_call: TRBJ1-1
clone_size: many

cdr3_aa: CAISTGAGELFF
cdr3_nt: TGTGCCATCAGTACAGGGGCCGGGGAGCTGTTTTTT
cdr3_length: 12
d_call: TRBD1
v_call: TRBV6-2/TRBV6-3
j_call: TRBJ2-2
clone_size: -

cdr3_aa: CASSLSNQIGTSGSLWETQYF
cdr3_nt: TGTGCCAGCAGTTTAAGCAATCAAATCGGGACTAGCGGGAGTCTGTGGGAGACCCAGTACTTC
cdr3_length: 21
d_call: TRBD2
v_call: TRBV28
j_call: TRBJ2-5
clone_size: many

cdr3_aa: CASSEAIALLAGVGETQYF
cdr3_nt: TGTGCCAGCAGTGAAGCCATAGCACTCCTAGCGGGAGTAGGAGAGACCCAGTACTTC
cdr3_length: 19
d_call: TRBD2
v_call: TRBV2
j_call: TRBJ2-5
clone_size: many

cdr3_aa: CSVDILDPADTQYF
cdr3_nt: TGCAGCGTGGATATACTAGATCCCGCAGATACGCAGTATTTT
cdr3_length: 14
d_call: -
v_call: TRBV29-1
j_call: TRBJ2-3
clone_size: few

cdr3_aa: CASSPSVAQNTEAFF
cdr3_nt: TGTGCCAGCAGCCCGTCAGTGGCTCAGAACACTGAAGCTTTCTTT
cdr3_length: 15
d_call: -
v_call: TRBV7-9
j_call: TRBJ1-1
clone_size: -

cdr3_aa: CASSRGVGHPDF
cdr3_nt: TGTGCCAGCAGCCGTGGCGTGGGACATCCGGACTTC
cdr3_length: 12
d_call: -
v_call: TRBV5-5
j_call: TRBJ2-7
clone_size: few

cdr3_aa: CASVSGTGSYNEQFF
cdr3_nt: TGTGCCAGCGTATCCGGGACAGGATCCTACAATGAGCAGTTCTTC
cdr3_length: 15
d_call: TRBD1
v_call: TRBV27
j_call: TRBJ2-1
clone_size: -

cdr3_aa: CACIPSGLDEQYF
cdr3_nt: TGTGCCTGTATACCTAGCGGCTTGGACGAGCAGTACTTC
cdr3_length: 13
d_call: TRBD2
v_call: TRBV30
j_call: TRBJ2-7
clone_size: many

cdr3_aa: CASSSDTPGNEQFF
cdr3_nt: TGTGCCAGCAGTTCAGACACCCCGGGAAATGAGCAGTTCTTC
cdr3_length: 14
d_call: -
v_call: TRBV28
j_call: TRBJ2-1
clone_size: few

cdr3_aa: CSARDIMTVISLFYTF
cdr3_nt: TGCAGTGCTAGAGATATCATGACAGTAATCTCCCTATTCTACACCTTC
cdr3_length: 16
d_call: -
v_call: TRBV20-1
j_call: TRBJ1-2
clone_size: many

cdr3_aa: CASKPPGTGYFQPQHF
cdr3_nt: TGTGCCAGTAAGCCCCCCGGGACAGGGTATTTTCAGCCCCAGCATTTT
cdr3_length: 16
d_call: TRBD1
v_call: TRBV19
j_call: TRBJ1-5
clone_size: -

cdr3_aa: CASSDSIYHEQYF
cdr3_nt: TGTGCCAGTAGTGATTCCATATACCACGAGCAGTACTTC
cdr3_length: 13
d_call: -
v_call: TRBV19
j_call: TRBJ2-7
clone_size: few

cdr3_aa: CASSFGENGPQHF
cdr3_nt: TGTGCCAGCAGCTTTGGCGAAAACGGGCCCCAGCATTTT
cdr3_length: 13
d_call: -
v_call: TRBV7-2
j_call: TRBJ1-5
clone_size: many

cdr3_aa: CASSELAGVVNEQFF
cdr3_nt: TGTGCCAGCAGTGAACTAGCGGGAGTCGTCAATGAGCAGTTCTTC
cdr3_length: 15
d_call: TRBD2
v_call: TRBV2
j_call: TRBJ2-1
clone_size: -

cdr3_aa: CAISELDRTGELFF
cdr3_nt: TGTGCCATCAGTGAGTTGGACCGCACCGGGGAGCTGTTTTTT
cdr3_length: 14
d_call: -
v_call: TRBV10-3
j_call: TRBJ2-2
clone_size: few